The 7 T cell receptor beta chains in this list originate from one sample, sequenced in a study of T cells in women clearing cervical HPV infection. Measured with immunoSEQ multiplex PCR; TCRdb has only the in-frame clones, and not every one. The sample holds over 30,000 clones. Sequenced material: blood buffy coat. These receptors were obtained from a woman aged 18 to 75 with a cervical HPV16 infection that either progressed to CIN3+ or cleared (not recorded which).

CDR3 amino acids: CASSWDSWGYTF. CDR3 DNA (partial): TGCGCCAGCAGCTGGGACAGTTGGGGC. This sequence joins TRBV5-1 and TRBJ1-2; 7 bases fit TRBD1. The CDR3 end lies 3 residues beyond the end of the read and is filled in from the germline J gene. The CDR3 runs 12 residues. Germline-derived CDR1 and CDR2 are SGHRS and YFSETQ.

As for this clone: Read coverage stops 3 residues before the CDR3 terminus; the germline J gene supplies the remainder. The gene calls are TRBV7-9 and TRBJ2-7; TRBD1 agrees at 8 bases. The V gene end was trimmed by 3 bases and the J gene end by 2 bases; junction bases not matched to a gene: 0. The CDR3 loop spans 13 amino acids. Germline lookup yields CDR1 SEHNR and CDR2 FQNEAQ (reference sequence). The CDR3 DNA, read in part, is TGTGCCAGCAGCTTGGACAGGGCCTACGAG. This codes for CASSLDRAYE. The whole CDR3 protein is CASSLDRAYEQYF. The variable domain in full, completed from reference TRBV7-9 and TRBJ2-7, reads DTGVSQNPRHKITKRGQNVTFRCDPISEHNRLYWYRQTLGQGPEFLTYFQNEAQLEKSRLLSDRFSAERPKGSFSTLEIQRTEQGDSAMYLCASSLDRAYEQYFGPGTRLTVT.

Turning to this clone: From the germline J gene comes the end of the CDR3, since the read stops 3 residues before it. The chain employs TRBV19 and TRBJ2-7, with D maybe TRBD1 (6 bases). This CDR3 is built from 13 residues. From germline, CDR1 is LNHDA and CDR2 SQIVND (reference sequence). V was trimmed by 3 bases and J by 4 bases, leaving 10 bases between them. This chain's CDR3 is CASSIGGEYEQYF. The CDR3 bases that were read are TGTGCCAGTAGTATTGGGGGCGAGTACGAG.

Turning to this clone: The read terminates 3 residues before the CDR3 end, so the remaining end is supplied by the germline J gene. The chain recombines TRBV7-9 with TRBJ2-7, with 9 nucleotides matching TRBD1. With V trimmed by 0 bases and J by 6 bases, 3 bases remained unmatched. CDR3 length equals 14 residues. Germline CDR1 is SEHNR and CDR2 is FQNEAQ (reference sequence). The covered CDR3 bases are TGTGCCAGCAGCTTAGCGAACAGGGGGCGCGAG. Translation: CASSLANRGRE. The CDR3 in full is CASSLANRGREQYF.

Comment on this clone: The observed sequence ends 3 residues before the CDR3 terminus, with the missing tail filled in from the germline J gene. The chain couples TRBV7-9 to TRBJ1-2, with TRBD1 identical over 8 bases. CDR3 length: 15 residues. CDR1 is SEHNR and CDR2 is FQNEAQ in the germline V gene (reference sequence). Here the CDR3 reads CASSLADRVSWGYTF. Partial CDR3 DNA: TGTGCCAGCAGCTTAGCGGACAGGGTGAGCTGGGGC.

With respect to this clone: The read terminates 3 residues ahead of where the CDR3 ends, so the germline J gene completes it. This chain joins TRBV11-3 and TRBJ1-3; 7 bases map to TRBD1. V shed 4 bases, J shed 1 base, and the junction held 1 base outside the gene matches. This CDR3 spans 14 amino acids. CDR1 is SGHNT and CDR2 is YENEEA in the germline V gene. The DNA read from the CDR3 is TGTGCCAGCAGCTACAGGGGATCTGGAAACACC. Translating it yields CASSYRGSGNT. The entire CDR3 reads CASSYRGSGNTIYF.

With respect to this clone: The read comes to an end 3 residues before the CDR3 does, leaving the germline J gene to fill in the end. This chain joins TRBV13 and TRBJ1-5, with TRBD1 identical over 8 bases. The CDR3 is 17 amino acids. Germline values: CDR1 PRHDT, CDR2 FYEKMQ (reference sequence). V lost 3 bases, J lost 0 bases, and 7 bases stayed unmatched. CDR3 bases read: TGTGCCAGCAGCTTGCGCAGGGGGCGTTATAGCAATCAGCCC. This gives the protein CASSLRRGRYSNQP. The full CDR3 is CASSLRRGRYSNQPQHF.